This T cell receptor beta chain was sequenced for a study of blood T cells in healthy people across ages. This CDR3 has 16 amino acids. CDR1 and CDR2 (germline): LGHNA, YNFKEQ. PCR was performed a second time for roughly 7 to 12 cycles using a sample-barcoded 5' primer and a J-beta primer mix. TCRdb fed the 5' RACE reads into MiXCR, producing one record per CDR3 protein. The sample lists hundreds of thousands of distinct CDR3 sequences, over 20% occurring once. Donors each provided 7.5 to 10 milliliters of peripheral blood. This clonotype was seen more than once but under ten times. The material sequenced was blood. The chain recombines TRBV4-2 with TRBJ2-5; D possibly corresponds to TRBD1 (6 bases). The DNA end is more similar to TRBJ2-7, so the J call may be wrong. This sequence was found in a man between 65 and 85 years old in good health. Written as DNA, the CDR3 is TGTGCCAGCAGCCAAGATTTAACAGGGAGCTCCTACGAGCAGTACTTC. Its protein product is CASSQDLTGSSYEQYF.